This entry is about one T cell receptor (beta chain). The antigen is not known. The data belong to a study of cytomegalovirus exposure and HLA in healthy donors. Study observations and caveats: Serostatus for CMV was the only available immune exposure information. It was reported in a later analysis that an Asian-associated ancestry cluster showed fewer N-insertions than the roughly 660-donor mean. Presence/absence analysis assumed near-uniform sequencing depth across donors.

The CDR3 extends over 14 amino acids. Germline lookup yields CDR1 LGHNA and CDR2 YSLEER. J lost 13 bases, V lost 2 bases, and 10 bases had no gene match. PCR amplification relied on 60 Vbeta primers (plus 13 Jbeta primers). Profiled with immunoSEQ multiplex PCR; TCRdb holds only in-frame clones, not every one. The profile shows roughly 160,000 clones, about 82% of them singletons. Sequencing was carried out using PBMCs. The V call is TRBV4-3, the J call TRBJ2-5, with TRBD2 identical over 10 bases. This sequence was found in a woman between 50 and 59 years old in good health and CMV-seropositive. CDR3: CASSQYLAGDSPYF. The CDR3 bases are TGCGCCAGCAGCCAATACCTAGCGGGAGATTCCCCGTACTTC.